Listed below are T cell receptor beta chains from one sample, sequenced in a study of blood T cell repertoires in COVID-19. Only in-frame clones appear in the TCRdb table, and some are missing; sequencing was by immunoSEQ multiplex PCR. Counted here are 190,000 or so clones, under 85% occurring once; the ten biggest clones make up 9.8%. Sequencing was carried out using peripheral blood. The receptors were gathered from a woman older than 75 with acute or convalescent COVID-19. The CDR3 runs from the conserved cysteine through the conserved F or W.

TRBJ2-2	TRBV7-2	CASSLDLNTGELFF
TRBJ2-1	TRBV7-3	CASSSSGQNNEQFF
TRBJ2-7	TRBV2	CASRPTRYEQYF
TRBJ1-2	TRBV5-1	CASSLDRGYTF
TRBJ2-2	TRBV18	CASQRTGEVTGELFF
TRBJ2-7	TRBV19	CASSWGQGPYEQYF
TRBJ2-1	TRBV7-8	CASSPAGYNEQFF
TRBJ2-5	TRBV4-1	CASSHRGTETQYF
TRBJ2-1	TRBV5-1	CASSSGTSGGLEQFF
TRBJ1-4	TRBV27	CASSVTTNEKLFF
TRBJ2-7	TRBV5-5	CASSLVRVGDEQYF
TRBJ1-5	TRBV19	CASQQGRDQPQHF
TRBJ2-7	TRBV9	CASSVGLAGAVHEQYF
TRBJ2-7	TRBV9	CASSDPREGGGSYEQYF
TRBJ1-5	TRBV18	CASSPGGGGLGNQPQHF
TRBJ1-5	TRBV30	CAWSAGENQPQHF
TRBJ1-2	TRBV30	CAWSVFDRGYTF
TRBJ1-4	TRBV18	CASSPDGQDYEKLFF
TRBJ1-1	TRBV10-3	CAISEADSTNTEAFF
TRBJ2-5	TRBV19	CASSHPGETQYF
TRBJ1-5	TRBV19	CASSIGTIQGRGGNQPQHF
TRBJ2-3	TRBV5-5	CASSPAGYDTQYF
TRBJ1-5	TRBV15	CATSWGRVGQGDQPQHF
TRBJ1-2	TRBV9	CASGPPTGRDGYTF
TRBJ1-2	TRBV7-2	CASSPLNRDYGYTF
TRBJ1-1	TRBV5-1	CASSRLGQGSRNTEAFF
TRBJ1-3	TRBV5-1	CASSLDGRGSTIYF
TRBJ2-1	TRBV18	CASSPGLAGGPGHNEQFF
TRBJ2-7	TRBV7-8	CASSSTGQGSPSYEQYF
TRBJ2-6	TRBV27	CASSLQGPGANVLTF
TRBJ2-3	TRBV5-1	CASSLDSAPMGREIHF
TRBJ2-7	TRBV11-3	CASSLTGLEQYF
TRBJ2-7	TRBV6-6	CASSPKRSGRPDYEQYF
TRBJ2-7	TRBV5-1	CASSTTSGSYEQYF
TRBJ1-4	TRBV5-1	CASSPDRGKGEKLFF